What follows are 8 T cell receptor beta chains derived from one specimen sequenced in a study of control samples from healthy donors and cancer patients. TCRdb keeps only in-frame clones here, not all; method: immunoSEQ multiplex PCR. The sample has around 110,000 clones, 93% seen once; the top ten hold 2.6%. Material for sequencing was blood. The receptor set was obtained from a young man in good health.

The chain couples TRBV9 to TRBJ1-5, with 8 bases aligning to TRBD1. CDR1 and CDR2 (germline): SGDLS, YYNGEE. The V segment lost 4 bases and the J segment 7 bases; nucleotides outside the gene matches: 10. CDR3 length: 15 amino acids. CDR3 residues: CASSRGQGTGQPQHF. CDR3 DNA: TGTGCCAGCAGCCGCGGACAGGGTACGGGACAGCCCCAGCATTTT.

This clone was observed a handful of times. The chain employs TRBV30 and TRBJ1-2, with D unclear. Germline assignment: CDR1 GTSNPN and CDR2 SVGIG (reference sequence). This CDR3 has 13 residues. Trimming shortened V by 2 bases and J by 5 bases, and 12 bases separated the two germline ends. In DNA form, the CDR3 reads TGTGCCTGGAGTACAGCCTTCGGGTATGGCTACACCTTC. It codes for CAWSTAFGYGYTF.

The chain joins TRBV11-2 to TRBJ1-6, with TRBD1 matching over 7 bases. The CDR3 extends over 16 amino acids. The V gene's germline CDR1 is SGHAT and CDR2 FQNNGV. V was pared by 2 bases and J by 11 bases, with 12 bases of the junction left unmatched. CDR3 amino acids: CASSLPQGGPKTPLHF. Written as DNA, the CDR3 is TGTGCCAGCAGCTTACCTCAGGGGGGCCCGAAGACACCCCTCCACTTT.

The chain has TRBV14 and TRBJ1-3; D gene unclear. Germline V gene lookup returns CDR1 SGHDN and CDR2 FVKESK. CDR3 length: 13 residues. V was trimmed by 3 bases and J by 4 bases, leaving 7 bases between them. The CDR3 DNA reads as TGTGCCAGCAGCCAGGGATTAGGAAACACCATATATTTT. Amino acids: CASSQGLGNTIYF.

V usage is TRBV6-1 and J usage is TRBJ1-2; D remains ambiguous. CDR1 and CDR2 (germline): MNHNS, SASEGT. The CDR3 sequence is 13 residues long. V was trimmed by 3 bases and J by 2 bases, leaving 7 bases between them. This CDR3 reads CASSETENYGYTF. The DNA for the CDR3 is TGTGCCAGCAGTGAGACGGAAAACTATGGCTACACCTTC.

A single count supports this clone. The DNA of the CDR3 is TGTGCCAGCAGCCCCAGTGGGAGGGAGGATTCACCCCTCCACTTT. Encoded protein: CASSPSGREDSPLHF. The V call is TRBV9, the J call TRBJ1-6, with D uncertain. The CDR3 covers 15 residues. The germline gives CDR1 SGDLS, CDR2 YYNGEE. V was cut by 4 bases and J by 8 bases, with 16 bases left in between.

This chain links TRBV5-1 with TRBJ1-1; weak D call: TRBD1 (5 bases). Per germline, CDR1 SGHRS and CDR2 YFSETQ. V lost 3 bases to trimming and J lost 0 bases, with 12 bases between them. This CDR3 contains 15 residues. The CDR3 DNA sequence: TGCGCCAGCAGCTCCCTGCAGGGTGTGAACACTGAAGCTTTCTTT. This encodes CASSSLQGVNTEAFF.

This clone has only one observation. V gene TRBV28 combines with J gene TRBJ1-3; no reliable D call. V gave up 3 bases and J gave up 0 bases, with 9 bases separating them. The CDR3 consists of 15 residues. Germline values: CDR1 MDHEN, CDR2 SYDVKM. The CDR3 loop reads CASSFPGISGNTIYF. The CDR3 DNA reads TGTGCCAGCAGTTTCCCGGGGATCTCTGGAAACACCATATATTTT.